This TCR beta chain was sequenced for a study of cytomegalovirus exposure and HLA in healthy donors. General study points: In a later analysis, first-cohort TCR clusters were found to tend to co-occur in the 120 or so validation repertoires. A few of the chains that were CMV-associated were confirmed in vitro to be specific for CMV antigens. The authors enumerated 150 to 200 TCR beta chains as linked to cytomegalovirus.

The length of the CDR3 is 14 residues. Germline assignment: CDR1 SGHRS and CDR2 YFSETQ. V was pared by 5 bases and J by 3 bases, with 5 bases of the junction left unmatched. Donors came from a validation cohort of over a hundred subjects, distinct from the first 666-subject cohort. Notes on this clone: Antigen unknown.

The protocol was immunoSEQ multiplex PCR, while the TCRdb copy is restricted to in-frame clones and leaves out a portion. The table has approximately 80,000 clones, over 85% seen once. The sequencing input was PBMCs. This chain uses TRBV5-1 with TRBJ2-3; TRBD1 matches 8 bases. The TCR was taken from a woman in her thirties in good health and CMV-seronegative. This CDR3 is CASSGQGVTDTQYF. CDR3 nucleotide sequence: TGCGCCAGCAGTGGACAGGGAGTAACAGATACGCAGTATTTT.